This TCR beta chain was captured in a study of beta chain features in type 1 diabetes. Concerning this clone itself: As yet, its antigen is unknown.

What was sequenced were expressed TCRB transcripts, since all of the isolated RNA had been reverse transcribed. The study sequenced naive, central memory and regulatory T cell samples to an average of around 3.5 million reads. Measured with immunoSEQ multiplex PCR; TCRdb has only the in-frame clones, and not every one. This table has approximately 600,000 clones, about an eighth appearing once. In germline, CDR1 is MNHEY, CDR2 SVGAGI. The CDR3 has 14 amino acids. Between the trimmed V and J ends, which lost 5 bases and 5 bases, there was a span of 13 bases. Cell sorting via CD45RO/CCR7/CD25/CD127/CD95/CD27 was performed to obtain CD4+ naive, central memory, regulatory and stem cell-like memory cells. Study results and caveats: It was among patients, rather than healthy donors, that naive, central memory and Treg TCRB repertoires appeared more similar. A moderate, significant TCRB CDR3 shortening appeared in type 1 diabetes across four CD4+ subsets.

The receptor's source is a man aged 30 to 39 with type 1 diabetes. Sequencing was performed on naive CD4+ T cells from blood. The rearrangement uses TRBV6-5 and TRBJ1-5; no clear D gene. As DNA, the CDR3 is TGTGCCAGCAGTATGCTGGATTACGATCAGCCCCAGCATTTT. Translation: CASSMLDYDQPQHF.